The text below deals with one TCR beta chain. cDNA came from 0.5 to 1 ug RNA primed by random hexamers. TCRdb reanalysed the immunoSEQ multiplex PCR reads using MiXCR and keeps one entry per CDR3 protein. This table has approximately 100,000 distinct CDR3 sequences, roughly 94% appearing once. This entry belongs to a study of CD8 T cells in Susac syndrome. V shed 5 bases and J 2 bases; nucleotides not matched to a gene: 2. CDR3 size: 13 residues. CDR1 and CDR2 from the germline V gene are MNHEY and SMNVEV (reference sequence). The diagnostic criteria were recently defined, and patients with Susac syndrome met them for definite or probable disease.

The chain carries TRBV27 and TRBJ1-2, with 7 bases aligning to TRBD1. This receptor was taken from a human donor with Susac syndrome. The material sequenced was CD8+ T cells from PBMCs. CDR3 in amino acids: CASSKQGNYGYTF. In DNA, the CDR3 is TGTGCCAGCAGTAAACAGGGGAACTATGGCTACACCTTC.